This T cell receptor (beta chain) was recorded in a study of CD8 T cells in Susac syndrome. After extraction with the RNeasy kit, about 0.45 to 1 ug of the RNA was reverse transcribed using random hexamers. Amplification of TCR beta CDR3 across 54 Vbeta and 13 Jbeta was performed with immunoSEQ multiplex PCR. TCRdb used MiXCR to reprocess the immunoSEQ multiplex PCR reads, holding one entry per CDR3 protein. The sample includes roughly 150,000 distinct CDR3 sequences, around 95% seen only once; the top ten take 0.14% to 0.15%. From blood CD8+ and CD4+ T cells, the TCR beta chain was sequenced. It was treatment-naive patients with stable or active relapsing-remitting disease who made up the multiple sclerosis controls. The authors negatively isolated CD8+ and CD4+ T cells and FACS-enriched TEMRA cells. Germline CDR1 and CDR2: SGDLS and YYNGEE. The CDR3 consists of 17 residues. V lost 3 bases, J lost 2 bases, and 7 bases stayed unmatched.

This clonotype originated in a human donor with multiple sclerosis. Sequences were obtained from CD8+ T cells from PBMCs. The genes are TRBV9 and TRBJ2-5; 13 bases are a match to TRBD2. The CDR3 is CASSDVLGLAGQETQYF. The DNA of the CDR3 is TGTGCCAGCAGCGACGTTCTGGGACTAGCGGGGCAAGAGACCCAGTACTTC.